This is a list of T cell receptor beta chains from one sample in a study of response to subunit inactivated influenza vaccine. TCRdb re-derived calls from the RT-PCR reads in MiXCR, one entry per CDR3 protein. This sample carries hundreds of thousands of distinct CDR3 sequences, about 11% of them seen once, and the ten largest clones take 8% to 13%. This sample also belongs to another study, concerning T cells expressing NK-cell markers.

Sequencing was performed on PBMCs from blood, taken on the day of vaccination. These receptors were obtained from a man aged 45 to 65 who received an inactivated influenza vaccine. Each CDR3 is given with its conserved first and last residue. Each record gives: CDR3 length, J gene, D gene, clone size, V gene, CDR3 protein, CDR3 DNA. A D gene is named only where the DNA matches it firmly. Clone size, where shown, is once, few, many, or a class for clones that have expanded.

>17|TRBJ2-2|TRBD2|few|TRBV7-9
CASSWTSGRMHTGELFF
TGTGCCAGCAGCTGGACTAGCGGGAGGATGCACACCGGGGAGCTGTTTTTT
>12|TRBJ2-7|.|few|TRBV14
CASSPYSDEQYF
TGTGCCAGCAGCCCCTACAGCGACGAGCAGTACTTC
>15|TRBJ2-1|TRBD2|.|TRBV7-3
CASSRTSGSKGEQFF
TGTGCCAGCAGCCGGACTAGCGGGAGTAAGGGTGAGCAGTTCTTC
>18|TRBJ2-1|TRBD2|few|TRBV7-8
CASSHKVAGGPGYNEQFF
TGTGCCAGCAGTCATAAGGTGGCGGGAGGGCCTGGCTACAATGAGCAGTTCTTC
>16|TRBJ1-2|.|.|TRBV5-1
CASSLGGRGTNYGYTF
TGCGCCAGCAGCTTGGGGGGCAGAGGGACTAATTATGGCTACACCTTC
>13|TRBJ2-7|TRBD1|few|TRBV12-3/TRBV12-4
CASSQGENYEQYF
TGTGCCAGCAGCCAGGGGGAGAACTACGAGCAGTACTTC
>13|TRBJ2-3|.|.|TRBV30
CAWRRNPADTQYF
TGTGCCTGGAGGAGAAACCCCGCAGATACGCAGTATTTT
>15|TRBJ1-1|.|few|TRBV2
CASSKTGQGGSEAFF
TGTGCCAGCAGTAAGACGGGTCAGGGAGGGTCTGAAGCTTTCTTT
>15|TRBJ2-2|TRBD2|many|TRBV12-3/TRBV12-4
CASSWLAGEIGELFF
TGTGCCAGCAGTTGGCTAGCGGGAGAAATCGGGGAGCTGTTTTTT
>15|TRBJ2-1|.|.|TRBV12-3/TRBV12-4
CASSLAPLGYNEQFF
TGTGCCAGCAGTTTAGCACCTCTCGGGTACAATGAGCAGTTCTTC
>13|TRBJ2-7|TRBD2|.|TRBV10-3
CAIQTSGGYEQYF
TGTGCCATTCAGACTAGCGGGGGATACGAGCAGTACTTC
>15|TRBJ2-3|TRBD1|many|TRBV27
CASSPRPQGADTQYF
TGTGCCAGCAGTCCGAGGCCACAGGGGGCAGATACGCAGTATTTT
>12|TRBJ2-5|TRBD2|.|TRBV12-3/TRBV12-4
CASSWEGETQYF
TGTGCCAGCAGTTGGGAGGGGGAGACCCAGTACTTC
>17|TRBJ1-6|.|.|TRBV6-1
CASSELAGALLNSPLHF
TGTGCCAGCAGTGAGTTGGCAGGGGCTCTTCTGAATTCACCCCTCCACTTT
>19|TRBJ2-3|TRBD1|few|TRBV4-3
CASSQDLPRQGSSTDTQYF
TGCGCCAGCAGCCAAGATTTGCCGAGACAGGGGTCTAGCACAGATACGCAGTATTTT
>13|TRBJ2-5|TRBD1|.|TRBV7-2
CASSLKGTGVQYF
TGTGCCAGCAGCCTCAAGGGGACAGGGGTTCAGTACTTC